This T cell receptor (beta chain) was profiled in a study of CD4 T cells in relation to SARS-CoV-2 and coronaviruses. Looked up from germline, CDR1 is SGHRS and CDR2 is YFSETQ. V lost 2 bases to trimming and J lost 6 bases, with 15 bases between them. The CDR3 runs 14 residues. Before the COVID-19 pandemic, during about 2011-2019, CD4+ T cells were taken from unexposed donors. Naive and memory CD4+ T cells were separated from cryopreserved PBMCs. Naive and memory CD4+ T cell DNA was deep-sequenced without culture. Sequencing was performed with immunoSEQ multiplex PCR; in TCRdb, only in-frame clones are kept and a portion is missing. This repertoire shows some 64,000 clones, 85% to 95% found once; its top ten account for 0.12% to 0.15%. As to this clone: Its specificity is unknown.

Findings and limits, study-wide: Monoreactive clones expanded significantly more to SARS-CoV-2 than crossreactive clones did.

Sequences were obtained from naive CD4+ T cells from PBMCs. Sample subset: naive CD4+ T cells isolated by negative enrichment. The source is a human donor in good health. This chain uses TRBV5-1 with TRBJ2-7, with no clear D. The DNA of the CDR3 is TGCGCCAGCAGCTTCCTCGACCTGCGCGGCGAGCAGTACTTC. Protein sequence: CASSFLDLRGEQYF. Drawing the rest from reference TRBV5-1 and TRBJ2-7, the complete variable domain is KAGVTQTPRYLIKTRGQQVTLSCSPISGHRSVSWYQQTPGQGLQFLFEYFSETQRNKGNFPGRFSGRQFSNSRSEMNVSTLELGDSALYLCASSFLDLRGEQYFGPGTRLTVT.